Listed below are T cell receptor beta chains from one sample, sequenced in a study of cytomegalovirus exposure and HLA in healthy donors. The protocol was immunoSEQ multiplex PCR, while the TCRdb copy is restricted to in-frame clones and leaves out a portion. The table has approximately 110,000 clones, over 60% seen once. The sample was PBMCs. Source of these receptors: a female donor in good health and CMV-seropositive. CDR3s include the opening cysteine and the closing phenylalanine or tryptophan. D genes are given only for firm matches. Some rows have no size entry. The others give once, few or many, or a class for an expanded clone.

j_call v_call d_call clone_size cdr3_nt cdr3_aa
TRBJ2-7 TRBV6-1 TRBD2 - TGTGCCAGCAGTACCGTTAGCGGGGTCCCCTACGAGCAGTACTTC CASSTVSGVPYEQYF
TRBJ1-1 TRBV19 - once TGTGCCAGTAGCACAATAGAGGTTGGCATAAAGCTGAACACTGAAGCTTTCTTT CASSTIEVGIKLNTEAFF
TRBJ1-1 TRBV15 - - TGTGCCACCAGCAGAGGTGGGAGAGACACTGAAGCTTTCTTT CATSRGGRDTEAFF
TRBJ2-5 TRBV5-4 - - TGTGCCAGCAGCTTGGCAGGCAGGGGCTTAGAGACCCAGTACTTC CASSLAGRGLETQYF
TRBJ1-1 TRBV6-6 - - TGTGCCAGCAGTTACTCGTCGGCTTTCTTT CASSYSSAFF
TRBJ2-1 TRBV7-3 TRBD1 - TGTGCCAGCAGCCTCCAGAACCCGGGACAGGGGTTCGGCAATGAGCAGTTCTTC CASSLQNPGQGFGNEQFF
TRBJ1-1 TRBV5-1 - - TGCGCCAGTCGCCGGGACATAGGGGCCGGTAGTGAAGCTTTCTTT CASRRDIGAGSEAFF
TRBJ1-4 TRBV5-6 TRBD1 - TGTGCCAGCAGTTACGCGACAGGGCTTCGGGAAAAACTGTTTTTT CASSYATGLREKLFF
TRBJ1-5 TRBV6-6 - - TGTGCCAGCGTACGGGGGGACAATCAGCCCCAGCATTTT CASVRGDNQPQHF
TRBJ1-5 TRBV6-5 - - TGTGCCAGCAGAAAACTGACAGGTAGCTTTCAGCCCCAGCATTTT CASRKLTGSFQPQHF
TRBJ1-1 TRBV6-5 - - TGTGCCAGCAGTGAACAGGGCTCGAACACTGAAGCTTTCTTT CASSEQGSNTEAFF
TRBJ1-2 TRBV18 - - TGTGCCAGCTCACCCTATGCCCCAGGGATTCAGGGCTACACCTTC CASSPYAPGIQGYTF